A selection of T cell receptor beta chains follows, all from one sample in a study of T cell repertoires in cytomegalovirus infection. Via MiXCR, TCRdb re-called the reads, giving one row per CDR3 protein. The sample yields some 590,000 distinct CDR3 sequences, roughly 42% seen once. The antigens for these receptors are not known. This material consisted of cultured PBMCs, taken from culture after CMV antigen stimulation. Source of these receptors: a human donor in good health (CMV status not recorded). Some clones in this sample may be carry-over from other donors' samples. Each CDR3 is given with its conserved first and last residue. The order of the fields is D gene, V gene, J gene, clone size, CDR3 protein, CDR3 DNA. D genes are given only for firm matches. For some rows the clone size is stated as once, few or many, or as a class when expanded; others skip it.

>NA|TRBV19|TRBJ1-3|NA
CASTGGRPRNTIYF
TGTGCCAGCACGGGAGGCCGGCCGAGGAACACCATATATTTT
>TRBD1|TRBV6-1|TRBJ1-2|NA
CASRGQRNYGYTF
TGTGCCAGCAGGGGACAGCGTAACTATGGCTACACCTTC
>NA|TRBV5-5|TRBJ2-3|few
CASSLQSRDTQYF
TGTGCCAGCAGCTTGCAATCCCGAGATACGCAGTATTTT
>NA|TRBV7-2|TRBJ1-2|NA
CASSLVRLRGSYTF
TGTGCCAGCAGCTTAGTGCGGTTGCGAGGGAGCTACACCTTC
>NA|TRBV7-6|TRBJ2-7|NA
CASSLGNSHEQYF
TGTGCCAGCAGCTTAGGTAACAGCCACGAGCAGTACTTC
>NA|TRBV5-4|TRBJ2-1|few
CASSYDWVDEQFF
TGTGCCAGCAGTTACGACTGGGTTGATGAGCAGTTCTTC
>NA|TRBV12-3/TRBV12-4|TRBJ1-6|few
CASKILGDSPLHF
TGTGCCAGCAAAATACTAGGGGATTCACCCCTCCACTTT
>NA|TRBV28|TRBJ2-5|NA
CATLEGGQETQYF
TGTGCCACACTTGAAGGGGGCCAAGAGACCCAGTACTTC
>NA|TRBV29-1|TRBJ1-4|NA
CSGRRGVGEKLFF
TGCAGCGGACGGAGGGGCGTAGGTGAAAAACTGTTTTTT
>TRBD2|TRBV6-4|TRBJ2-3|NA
CARPSHAGGPRDTQYF
TGTGCCCGCCCTAGCCATGCGGGGGGGCCCAGAGATACGCAGTATTTT
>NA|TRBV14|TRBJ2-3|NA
CASSRQITGLDTDTQYF
TGTGCCAGCAGCCGTCAAATAACGGGGTTAGACACAGATACGCAGTATTTT
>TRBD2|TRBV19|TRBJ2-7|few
CASTPREGYEQYF
TGTGCCAGTACCCCCCGGGAGGGATACGAGCAGTACTTC
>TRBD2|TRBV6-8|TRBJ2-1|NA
CASSYSRLAGGDEQFF
TGTGCCAGCAGTTACTCCCGACTAGCGGGGGGGGATGAGCAGTTCTTC
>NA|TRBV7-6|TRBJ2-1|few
CASSLSGRDEQFF
TGTGCCAGCAGCTTATCCGGGCGGGATGAGCAGTTCTTC
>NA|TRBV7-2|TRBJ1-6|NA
CASSLEFMGRSPLHF
TGTGCCAGCAGCTTAGAGTTCATGGGAAGATCACCCCTCCACTTT
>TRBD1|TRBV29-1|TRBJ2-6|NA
CSVGGLGTGANEGANVLTF
TGCAGCGTCGGGGGGTTGGGGACAGGGGCCAATGAGGGGGCCAACGTCCTGACTTTC
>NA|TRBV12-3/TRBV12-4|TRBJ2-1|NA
CASIRDSTPNEQFF
TGTGCCAGCATCCGAGACTCTACGCCCAATGAGCAGTTCTTC
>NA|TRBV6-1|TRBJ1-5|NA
CASSEAGRGQHF
TGTGCCAGCAGTGAAGCCGGAAGGGGCCAGCATTTT
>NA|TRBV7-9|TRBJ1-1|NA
CAISGVLNTEAFF
TGTGCCATCAGCGGAGTCCTGAACACTGAAGCTTTCTTT
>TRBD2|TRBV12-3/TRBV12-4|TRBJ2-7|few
CASSYAGVTYEQYF
TGTGCCAGCAGTTATGCGGGAGTGACCTACGAGCAGTACTTC
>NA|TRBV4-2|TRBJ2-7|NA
CASSQERGNYEQYF
TGTGCCAGCAGCCAAGAAAGGGGGAATTACGAGCAGTACTTC
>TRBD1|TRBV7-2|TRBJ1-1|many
CASSRLQGGNTEAFF
TGTGCCAGCAGTCGACTACAGGGGGGAAACACTGAAGCTTTCTTT
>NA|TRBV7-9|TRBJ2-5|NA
CASSLGGFMGVGETQYF
TGTGCCAGCAGCTTAGGGGGGTTTATGGGAGTTGGAGAGACCCAGTACTTC
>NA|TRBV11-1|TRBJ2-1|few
CASSPKAQPDEQFF
TGTGCCAGCAGCCCGAAAGCCCAGCCCGATGAGCAGTTCTTC
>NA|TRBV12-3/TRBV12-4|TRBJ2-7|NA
CASSTLGRYEQYF
TGTGCCAGCAGTACCCTGGGACGGTACGAGCAGTACTTC
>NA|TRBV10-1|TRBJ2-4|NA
CASSESRTSGVQYF
TGCGCCAGCAGTGAGTCGAGGACCTCGGGCGTTCAGTACTTC
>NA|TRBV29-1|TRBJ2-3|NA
CSFRRGTDTQYF
TGCAGCTTCCGGCGGGGCACAGATACGCAGTATTTT
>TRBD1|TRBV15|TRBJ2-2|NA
CATRSGTDTGELFF
TGTGCCACCCGCTCCGGGACAGACACCGGGGAGCTGTTTTTT
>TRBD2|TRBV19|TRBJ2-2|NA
CASSKRESNTGELFF
TGTGCCAGTAGTAAGCGGGAGTCGAACACCGGGGAGCTGTTTTTT
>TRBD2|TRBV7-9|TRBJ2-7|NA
CASSSSGTPSYEQYF
TGTGCCAGCAGCTCTAGCGGGACTCCCTCCTACGAGCAGTACTTC
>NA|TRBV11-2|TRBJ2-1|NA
CASSFLRGRDSQNEQFF
TGTGCCAGCAGCTTCCTGAGGGGCAGGGATTCGCAAAATGAGCAGTTCTTC
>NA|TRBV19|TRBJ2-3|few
CASSPRGASTDTQYF
TGTGCCAGTAGTCCCCGCGGGGCAAGCACAGATACGCAGTATTTT
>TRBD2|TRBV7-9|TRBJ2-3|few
CASSLTSGEDTQYF
TGTGCCAGCAGCTTGACTAGCGGGGAAGATACGCAGTATTTT
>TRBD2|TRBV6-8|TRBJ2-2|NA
CASSYIAGVGGELFF
TGTGCCAGCAGTTACATAGCGGGAGTCGGTGGGGAGCTGTTTTTT
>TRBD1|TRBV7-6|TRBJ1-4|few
CASSLGQGQGNEKLFF
TGTGCCAGCAGCTTAGGACAGGGACAGGGAAATGAAAAACTGTTTTTT
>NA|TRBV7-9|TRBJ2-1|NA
CASSLGGRADEQFF
TGTGCCAGCAGCTTAGGGGGACGTGCGGATGAGCAGTTCTTC
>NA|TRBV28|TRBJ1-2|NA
CASSPGGRRGYTF
TGTGCCAGCAGCCCCGGGGGACGGAGGGGCTACACCTTC
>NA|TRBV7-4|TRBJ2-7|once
CASSPPNSVSYEQYF
TGTGCCAGCAGCCCCCCGAACTCCGTCTCCTACGAGCAGTACTTC
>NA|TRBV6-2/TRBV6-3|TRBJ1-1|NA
CASKGTEAFF
TGTGCCAGCAAGGGCACTGAAGCTTTCTTT
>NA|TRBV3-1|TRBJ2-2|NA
CASSRGLVTSYTGELFF
TGTGCCAGCAGCCGGGGGTTGGTGACTTCTTACACCGGGGAGCTGTTTTTT
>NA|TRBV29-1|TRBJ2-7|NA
CSVEDQKGYEQYF
TGCAGCGTTGAAGATCAAAAGGGTTACGAGCAGTACTTC
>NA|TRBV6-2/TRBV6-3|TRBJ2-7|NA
CASSFRVRSYEQYF
TGTGCCAGCAGTTTCAGGGTAAGATCCTACGAGCAGTACTTC
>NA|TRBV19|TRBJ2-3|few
CASSIGDTQYF
TGTGCCAGTAGTATCGGGGATACGCAGTATTTT
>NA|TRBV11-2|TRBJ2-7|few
CASSLDPLGDYEQYF
TGTGCCAGCAGCTTAGATCCCCTCGGGGACTACGAGCAGTACTTC
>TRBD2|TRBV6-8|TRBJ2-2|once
CASSYGTSGALNTGELFF
TGTGCCAGCAGTTACGGTACTAGCGGGGCACTAAACACCGGGGAGCTGTTTTTT
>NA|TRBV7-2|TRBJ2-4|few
CASSRQGDSIQYF
TGTGCCAGCAGCCGGCAGGGTGACAGCATTCAGTACTTC
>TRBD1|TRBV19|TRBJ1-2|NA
CASTWTGPNYGYTF
TGTGCCAGTACCTGGACAGGGCCCAACTATGGCTACACCTTC
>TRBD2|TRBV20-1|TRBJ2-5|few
CSAIGGSSETQYF
TGCAGTGCTATCGGCGGGAGTTCTGAGACCCAGTACTTC
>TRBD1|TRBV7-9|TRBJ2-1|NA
CASSSQNPGTGPARGLQFF
TGTGCCAGCAGCTCCCAAAACCCTGGGACAGGCCCCGCACGAGGCCTTCAGTTCTTC
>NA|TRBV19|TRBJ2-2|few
CASSPRGTNTGELFF
TGTGCCAGTAGTCCTCGGGGCACGAACACCGGGGAGCTGTTTTTT
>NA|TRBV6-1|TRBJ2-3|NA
CAGGFTDTQYF
TGTGCCGGGGGGTTCACAGATACGCAGTATTTT
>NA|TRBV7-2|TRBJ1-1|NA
CASSFGLRNTEAFF
TGTGCCAGCAGCTTTGGGTTAAGGAACACTGAAGCTTTCTTT
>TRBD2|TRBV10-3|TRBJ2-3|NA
CAISRLAGENTQYF
TGTGCCATCAGTAGACTAGCGGGAGAAAATACGCAGTATTTT
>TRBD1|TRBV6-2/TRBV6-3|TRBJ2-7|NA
CASVGQGELEQYF
TGTGCCAGCGTTGGACAGGGGGAGCTCGAGCAGTACTTC
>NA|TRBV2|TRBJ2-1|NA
CASRPGADYNEQFF
TGTGCCAGCAGGCCGGGAGCGGATTACAATGAGCAGTTCTTC